Listed below are T cell receptor beta chains from one sample, sequenced in a study of shared clonotypes between healthy human individuals. The protocol was immunoSEQ multiplex PCR, while the TCRdb copy is restricted to in-frame clones and leaves out a portion. The data contain around 750,000 clones, around two thirds of them singletons. Sequencing was performed on memory CD4+ T cells sorted from blood. Source of these receptors: a woman aged 30 to 39 in good health. CDR3s include the opening cysteine and the closing phenylalanine or tryptophan.

>TRBV5-1|TRBJ2-1
CASSLGDRDLVEQFF
>TRBV21-1|TRBJ2-3
CASRIDLTGSYTDTQYF
>TRBV5-1|TRBJ2-2
CASTPAQTGTPNTGELFF
>TRBV19|TRBJ1-3
CASTTRAGGNTIYF
>TRBV6-6|TRBJ1-2
CASSYDRGDGYTF
>TRBV19|TRBJ1-5
CASSRTGFNQPQHF
>TRBV4-2|TRBJ2-2
CASSQLGQGGTGELFF
>TRBV9|TRBJ2-1
CASSVGGSKSNEQFF
>TRBV6-6|TRBJ2-7
CASSGRGKGSDEQYF
>TRBV18|TRBJ1-2
CASSPDRGQGYTF
>TRBV7-9|TRBJ2-2
CAIPNRQGTNTGELFF
>TRBV5-4|TRBJ1-2
CASSLARGMDGYTF
>TRBV7-3|TRBJ2-3
CASSLSGTGSSSTDTQYF
>TRBV2|TRBJ2-5
CASSDNVGSETQYF
>TRBV2|TRBJ1-3
CASRLGGNTIYF
>TRBV7-8|TRBJ1-5
CASSFATGGDSNQPQHF
>TRBV7-6|TRBJ1-2
CASSSGPGQGYGYTF
>TRBV15|TRBJ2-2
CATKPPGVGTGELFF
>TRBV27|TRBJ1-2
CASSKGQGPRGGYTF
>TRBV15|TRBJ2-7
CATSRESMYEQYF
>TRBV4-1|TRBJ1-5
CASSQDRNNQPQHF
>TRBV2|TRBJ1-1
CASRTAYMNTEAFF
>TRBV7-3|TRBJ2-2
CASRVSRVTNTGELFF
>TRBV5-1|TRBJ2-5
CASTSTGMGEETQYF
>TRBV6-5|TRBJ1-1
CASSYTLRGAEAFF
>TRBV6-5|TRBJ2-7
CASSYRAKSYEQYF
>TRBV19|TRBJ1-2
CASSRQGSNYGYTF